What follows describes a single T cell receptor beta chain. This specimen belongs to a study of blood T cell repertoires in COVID-19. Some clones are missing from TCRdb's copy, which holds only in-frame ones; the method was immunoSEQ multiplex PCR. The sample shows under 200,000 clones, 65% to 90% of them seen only once. CDR1 and CDR2 (germline): SGHNT, YENEEA. Trimming removed 5 bases at V and 3 bases at J, with 17 bases between. CDR3 length equals 15 residues. This TCR derives from a human donor in a cohort sampled during active COVID-19. Sequencing was carried out using peripheral blood. This chain joins TRBV11-3 and TRBJ2-7, with D maybe TRBD1 (6 bases). The CDR3 region is CASSTSVTGVYEQYF. The CDR3, as DNA: TGTGCCAGCAGCACATCGGTGACAGGAGTCTACGAGCAGTACTTC.